Listed here are 2 T cell receptor beta chains from one sample, sequenced in a study of early T cells in non-severe SARS-CoV-2 infection. Using its own MiXCR run on the 5' RACE reads, TCRdb lists one record per CDR3 protein. The profile covers 76,000 or so distinct CDR3 sequences, with 11% appearing a single time and around 4.7% taken by the ten largest. Material for sequencing was whole blood. Receptors were obtained from an adult who was a healthcare worker with PCR-confirmed SARS-CoV-2 infection or an uninfected control (not recorded which).

This clonotype was counted many times. This chain connects TRBV5-6 to TRBJ2-2; possibly TRBD1 for D (6 bases). V was pared by 2 bases and J by 2 bases, with 13 bases between. This CDR3 spans 16 amino acids. The germline CDR1 and CDR2 sequences are SGHDT and YYEEEE. The CDR3 protein is CASSFLGGTNTGELFF. The CDR3, as DNA: TGTGCCAGCAGCTTCTTAGGGGGTACCAACACCGGGGAGCTGTTTTTT.

The rearrangement joins TRBV7-2 to TRBJ2-3; D is unresolved. The V gene's germline CDR1 is SGHTA and CDR2 FQGNSA. CDR3 length equals 16 residues. Trimming took 1 base from V and 0 from J, leaving 11 bases between them. The CDR3 DNA is TGTGCCAGCAGCTTAGTCGGCAGAGCTAGCACAGATACGCAGTATTTT. Translating it yields CASSLVGRASTDTQYF.